Listed below are T cell receptor beta chains from one sample, sequenced in a study of PD-1 blockade in mismatch repair-deficient tumors. Produced via immunoSEQ multiplex PCR; TCRdb's table is partial and in-frame only. The profile shows tens of thousands of clones, around 73% of them singletons. The sequenced sample was peripheral blood, obtained 4 weeks after starting pembrolizumab. These receptors were taken from an adult with mismatch repair-deficient cancer. Each CDR3 is given with its conserved first and last residue. Fields, in order: clone size, J gene, D gene, V gene, CDR3 DNA, CDR3 protein. D genes are given only for firm matches. For some rows the clone size is stated as once, few or many, or as a class when expanded; others skip it.

- TRBJ2-2 - TRBV29-1 TGCAGCGCCGAAGAAGGGGGAGGGATGAACACCGGGGAGCTGTTTTTT CSAEEGGGMNTGELFF
- TRBJ2-2 TRBD2 TRBV5-4 TGTGCCAGCAGCACCCGACTAGCGGGAGCCACCGGGGAGCTGTTTTTT CASSTRLAGATGELFF
- TRBJ2-7 TRBD2 TRBV5-1 TGCGCCACCTCTATGGGAGGGGCAGGAGACGAGCAGTACTTC CATSMGGAGDEQYF
few TRBJ1-3 - TRBV18 TGTGCCAGCTCACCAGGGGCTTCTGGAAACACCATATATTTT CASSPGASGNTIYF
- TRBJ2-1 - TRBV9 TGTGCCAGCAGCGCCTCCGGGACGGGTTCCTACAATGAGCAGTTCTTC CASSASGTGSYNEQFF
- TRBJ1-3 - TRBV21-1 TGTGCGTTTTGCTCTGGAAACACCATATATTTT CAFCSGNTIYF
- TRBJ2-5 - TRBV19 TGTGCCAGTAGTATCAGGGGCGAAGAGACCCAGTACTTC CASSIRGEETQYF
- TRBJ1-5 - TRBV11-2 TGTGCCAGCAGCTTAGGTCAAGGCAATCAGCCCCAGCATTTT CASSLGQGNQPQHF
- TRBJ1-5 TRBD1 TRBV5-8 TGTGCCAGCAGCTTGGAGGGACAGAGTGACCTATATAGCAATCAGCCCCAGCATTTT CASSLEGQSDLYSNQPQHF
- TRBJ1-1 - TRBV19 TGTGCCAGTTCGCAGGGGTGGAACACTGAAGCTTTCTTT CASSQGWNTEAFF
- TRBJ2-1 - TRBV29-1 TGCAGCGTCAAGGGGGATTTGACCTACAATGAGCAGTTCTTC CSVKGDLTYNEQFF
- TRBJ1-1 TRBD1 TRBV28 TGTGCCAGCACCTCATGGGGACAGGGGAACACTGAAGCTTTCTTT CASTSWGQGNTEAFF
- TRBJ2-1 TRBD2 TRBV11-2 TGTGCCAGCAGCCTCTGGTCGCGGGAGGGATACAATGAGCAGTTCTTC CASSLWSREGYNEQFF
- TRBJ2-7 TRBD2 TRBV7-2 TGTGCCAGCAGCTTAGAGATGTCTAGCGGGAGGGCCTCGGCCTACGAGCAGTACTTC CASSLEMSSGRASAYEQYF
- TRBJ1-1 TRBD1 TRBV7-6 TGTGCCAGCAGCAGGACAGGGAGGACTGAAGCTTTCTTT CASSRTGRTEAFF
- TRBJ2-1 TRBD2 TRBV30 TGTGCCTGGAGGGGACTAGCGCCTCACTCCTACAATGAGCAGTTCTTC CAWRGLAPHSYNEQFF
- TRBJ1-5 - TRBV7-2 TGTGCCAGCAGCTATTATAGCAATCAGCCCCAGCATTTT CASSYYSNQPQHF
- TRBJ1-2 - TRBV5-8 TGTGCCAGCTCCTATCAAACAGGGATCGGGTTTTATGGCTACACCTTC CASSYQTGIGFYGYTF
once TRBJ2-3 - TRBV5-1 TGCGCCAGCAGCTTGGCCTTGGGCATGGGGACAGATACGCAGTATTTT CASSLALGMGTDTQYF
- TRBJ2-3 - TRBV9 TGTGCCAGCAGCGCCCCACAGGGCTTAAGTAGCACAGATACGCAGTATTTT CASSAPQGLSSTDTQYF
few TRBJ1-2 - TRBV6-1 TGTGCCAGCAGTGAAGCAGGGGGCTATGGCTACACCTTC CASSEAGGYGYTF
- TRBJ2-1 - TRBV7-9 TGTGCCAGCATCTCGTACTCCTACAATGAGCAGTTCTTC CASISYSYNEQFF